The 18 T cell receptor beta chains below all came from one sample that was sequenced in a study of T-cell reconstitution after alpha-beta-depleted transplantation in children (dated by TCRdb to the mid-2010s). Preparation of the library involved PCR. The instrument given in TCRdb is Illumina HiSeq 2500. Molecular barcoding was employed in the preparation of TCR libraries, with unique molecular identifiers being used to normalize TCRbeta repertoire quantification. TCRdb reprocessing: public reads trimmed at Q25 with fastp, clones called with MiXCR, in-frame beta chains kept. Each record represents a unique CDR3 protein, reported with the most common genes and DNA among its rows. Counted in this sample were some 250,000 distinct CDR3 sequences; 9.5% to 15% of them appeared once. Over 2% of the sample is in the top ten clones. Here the sequenced sample was PBMCs from the stem cell graft donor, taken from the stem cell graft. All receptors derive from a human donor who donated a stem cell graft to a child with acute lymphoblastic leukemia.

Remarks on this clonotype: Just one base apart from a much larger clone, this may be a read error. The rearrangement links TRBV5-1 to TRBJ2-1; D unclear. CDR1 is SGHRS and CDR2 is YFSETQ in the germline V gene. The ends were cut back, 4 bases at V and 9 bases at J, with 14 bases in the middle. The CDR3 is 13 amino acids. The CDR3 DNA sequence: TGCGCCAGCAGCCTAGGGATCGACACTGAGCAGTTCTTC. Its protein is CASSLGIDTEQFF.

Turning to this clonotype: Possible read error: a much larger clone is one base away. The chain uses TRBV5-1 and TRBJ2-6, with D tentatively TRBD2 (7 bases). This CDR3 has 15 residues. CDR1 and CDR2 (germline): SGHRS, YFSETQ. CDR3 in amino acids: CASSLAVGGANGLTF. CDR3 DNA sequence: TGCGCCAGCAGCTTGGCGGTGGGGGGGGCCAACGGCCTGACTTTC. Using reference TRBV5-1 and TRBJ2-6 for the parts outside the CDR3, the full variable domain is KAGVTQTPRYLIKTRGQQVTLSCSPISGHRSVSWYQQTPGQGLQFLFEYFSETQRNKGNFPGRFSGRQFSNSRSEMNVSTLELGDSALYLCASSLAVGGANGLTFGAGSRLTVL.

This clonotype was counted ten times or more. The V gene is TRBV4-3, the J gene TRBJ2-1; 12 positions agree with TRBD2. V was pared by 4 bases and J by 7 bases, with 2 bases of the junction left unmatched. The germline gives CDR1 LGHNA, CDR2 YSLEER. The CDR3 is 14 amino acids. CDR3 DNA sequence: TGCGCCAGCAGCCCCGGACTAGCGGGAAATGAGCAGTTCTTC. Translation: CASSPGLAGNEQFF.

Concerning this clonotype itself: This sequence may be a read error, since a much larger clone differs from it by one base. The chain joins TRBV6-2 or TRBV6-3 to TRBJ1-1, with 9 bases matching TRBD1. V lost 5 bases, J lost 4 bases, and 8 bases stayed unmatched. In germline, CDR1 is MNHEY, CDR2 SVGEGT. This CDR3 spans 15 amino acids. CDR3: CASSRGTGLLTEAFF. The CDR3 DNA is TGTGCCAGCAGTCGGGGGACAGGGCTTCTCACTGAAGCTTTCTTT.

This clonotype was detected only a few times. The chain couples TRBV12-3 or TRBV12-4 to TRBJ1-2; D is uncertain. The CDR3 is 14 residues long. V dropped 4 bases and J dropped 2 bases, with 11 bases sitting between them. The CDR3 DNA follows: TGTGCCAGCAGTTCAGCGGGGAGAAACTATGGCTACACCTTC. Residues: CASSSAGRNYGYTF.

The chain employs TRBV30 and TRBJ2-3; 10 nucleotides agree with TRBD1. The germline V gene encodes CDR1 GTSNPN and CDR2 SVGIG (reference sequence). The CDR3 has 15 residues. The V and J ends lost 1 base and 3 bases, in that order; junction bases with no gene match: 4. Here the CDR3 DNA reads TGTGCCTGGAGTGCCCGGGACAGGGGAACAGATACGCAGTATTTT. This encodes CAWSARDRGTDTQYF.

The chain has TRBV30 and TRBJ1-2; the match to TRBD1 covers 12 bases. CDR1 is GTSNPN, CDR2 SVGIG, per germline (reference sequence). After removal of 4 bases from V and 6 bases from J, the junction contained 3 bases not matched to a gene. The CDR3 covers 13 residues. DNA of the CDR3: TGTGCCTGGACTAGGGACAGGGGGCATGGCTACACCTTC. Translation gives CAWTRDRGHGYTF. Using reference TRBV30 and TRBJ1-2 for the parts outside the CDR3, the full variable domain is SQTIHQWPATLVQPVGSPLSLECTVEGTSNPNLYWYRQAAGRGLQLLFYSVGIGQISSEVPQNLSASRPQDRQFILSSKKLLLSDSGFYLCAWTRDRGHGYTFGSGTRLTVV.

Ten or more counts support this clonotype. V gene TRBV7-9 combines with J gene TRBJ2-2; D unclear. Trimming cost V 5 bases and J 8 bases, with 12 bases left between them. Germline CDR1 is SEHNR and CDR2 is FQNEAQ (reference sequence). CDR3 length: 13 amino acids. DNA for the CDR3: TGTGCCAGCAGCCCGGATGGAGCGGGGGAGCTGTTTTTT. Residues: CASSPDGAGELFF. The variable domain in full, completed from reference TRBV7-9 and TRBJ2-2, reads DTGVSQNPRHKITKRGQNVTFRCDPISEHNRLYWYRQTLGQGPEFLTYFQNEAQLEKSRLLSDRFSAERPKGSFSTLEIQRTEQGDSAMYLCASSPDGAGELFFGEGSRLTVL.

This clonotype was seen repeatedly, ten times or more. The V and J genes are TRBV6-2 or TRBV6-3 and TRBJ2-1, with no clear D. CDR1 is MNHEY and CDR2 is SVGEGT in the germline V gene. The CDR3 loop spans 16 amino acids. The V end lost 0 bases, the J end lost 8 bases, and 17 bases lay between the germline ends. The CDR3 loop reads CASSYSISAPSDEQFF. CDR3 nucleotides: TGTGCCAGCAGTTACTCGATATCGGCCCCAAGCGATGAGCAGTTCTTC.

This clonotype was recorded many times. The chain recombines TRBV28 with TRBJ2-5; possibly TRBD1 for D (5 bases). The V gene's germline CDR1 is MDHEN and CDR2 SYDVKM. This CDR3 is 13 amino acids long. The V end was cut by 6 bases, the J end by 9 bases, with 17 bases between. The CDR3 loop reads CASRTVYAAAQYF. DNA of the CDR3: TGTGCCAGCAGGACAGTGTACGCGGCTGCCCAGTACTTC.

The chain recombines TRBV4-1 with TRBJ2-4, with D maybe TRBD2 (5 bases). The CDR3 extends over 14 amino acids. V shed 1 base and J shed 5 bases, with 9 bases lying between them. Germline V CDR1 and CDR2: MGHRA, YSYEKL. CDR3 coding DNA: TGCGCCAGCAGCCAAGGCGGGTTGGAAAACATTCAGTACTTC. Translation gives CASSQGGLENIQYF.

This clonotype appeared many times. The chain couples TRBV15 to TRBJ2-5, with D possibly matching TRBD1 (5 bases). Germline-derived CDR1 and CDR2 are LNHNV and YYDKDF (reference sequence). There are 14 residues in the CDR3. V was pared by 7 bases and J by 0 bases, with 12 bases between. CDR3 nucleotide sequence: TGTGCCACCACCCCCGACAGCTACCAAGAGACCCAGTACTTC. Protein: CATTPDSYQETQYF.

The sample holds many counts of this clonotype. The rearrangement joins TRBV9 to TRBJ2-2; D is unresolved. V dropped 4 bases and J dropped 6 bases, with 16 bases sitting between them. CDR1 is SGDLS, CDR2 YYNGEE, per germline. The CDR3 sequence is 15 residues long. The CDR3 DNA is TGTGCCAGCAGCCTCCGTACCCATCAAGCCGGGGAGCTGTTTTTT. Residues: CASSLRTHQAGELFF.

This clonotype was recorded many times. The CDR3 protein is CASSLAPLYGYTF. CDR3 in DNA: TGCGCCAGCAGCTTGGCCCCGCTCTATGGCTACACCTTC. The J gene is TRBJ1-2, the V gene TRBV5-1; D not resolved. The CDR3 spans 13 residues. Germline V gives CDR1 SGHRS, CDR2 YFSETQ. Trimming removed 0 bases from V and 4 bases from J, with 7 bases in between.

In this sample, this clonotype turned up many times. V is TRBV7-9 and J is TRBJ2-4; TRBD1 is a possible D gene (6 bases). Germline V gene data show CDR1 as SEHNR and CDR2 as FQNEAQ (reference sequence). This CDR3 has 14 residues. The V end lost 4 bases, the J end lost 8 bases, and 15 bases lay between the germline ends. In nucleotides, the CDR3 is TGTGCCAGCAGCTCAGGAATGACAGGTCACATTCAGTACTTC. Translated, it gives CASSSGMTGHIQYF.

The rearrangement uses TRBV7-3 and TRBJ2-1, with TRBD2 matching over 9 bases. The CDR3 is made up of 14 amino acids. Germline V gives CDR1 SGHTA, CDR2 FQGTGA. V lost 3 bases and J lost 5; bases outside the gene matches: 2. The CDR3: CASSFTSGHNEQFF. DNA of the CDR3: TGTGCCAGCAGCTTTACTAGCGGGCACAATGAGCAGTTCTTC.

This clonotype was seen repeatedly, ten times or more. The rearrangement uses TRBV28 and TRBJ1-2; D uncertain. The CDR3 totals 13 residues. V lost 1 base and J lost 7, with 10 bases in between. The germline gives CDR1 MDHEN, CDR2 SYDVKM. The CDR3 DNA sequence: TGTGCCAGCAGTTTATCTCGAGGAGGTGGCTACACCTTC. It is translated as CASSLSRGGGYTF.

The chain uses TRBV7-2 and TRBJ1-4, with 10 bases that match TRBD1. Per the germline V gene, CDR1 is SGHTA and CDR2 is FQGNSA. The CDR3 contains 15 residues. Losses at the gene ends were 7 bases for V and 8 bases for J; bases not matched to a gene: 10. CDR3 DNA: TGTGCCAGCACCACTTCCGGGACAGGGGTGGAAAAACTGTTTTTT. Translation: CASTTSGTGVEKLFF.